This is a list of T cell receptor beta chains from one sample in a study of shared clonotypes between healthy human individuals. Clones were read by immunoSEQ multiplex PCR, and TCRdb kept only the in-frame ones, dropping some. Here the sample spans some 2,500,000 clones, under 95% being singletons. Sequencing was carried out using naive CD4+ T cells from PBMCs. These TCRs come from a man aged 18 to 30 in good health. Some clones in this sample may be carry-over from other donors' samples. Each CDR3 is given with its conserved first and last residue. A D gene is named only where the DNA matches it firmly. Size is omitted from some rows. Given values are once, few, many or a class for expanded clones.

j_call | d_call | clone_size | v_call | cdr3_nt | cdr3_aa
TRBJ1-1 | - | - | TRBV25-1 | TGTGCCAGCAGTGGGCAGGTGAACACTGAAGCTTTCTTT | CASSGQVNTEAFF
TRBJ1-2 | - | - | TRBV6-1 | TGTGCCTGCCCTGGGGGGAACTATGGCTACACCTTC | CACPGGNYGYTF
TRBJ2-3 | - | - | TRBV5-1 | TGCGCCAGCAAGGTGGCGAGCGTTAGGGATACGCAGTATTTT | CASKVASVRDTQYF
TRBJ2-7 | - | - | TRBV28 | TGTGCCAGCAGTATTAAATTGGACGGGCAACTAATATCCTACGAGCAGTACTTC | CASSIKLDGQLISYEQYF
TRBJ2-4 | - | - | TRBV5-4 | TGTGCCAGCAGCTTAGGTCCGCAGGGATACATTCAGTACTTC | CASSLGPQGYIQYF
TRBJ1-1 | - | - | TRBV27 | TGTGCCAGCAGAACGACAGGATTGAACACTGAAGCTTTCTTT | CASRTTGLNTEAFF
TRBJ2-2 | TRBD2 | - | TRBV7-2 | TGTGCCAGCAGCTTAGTGGGACTAGCGTACGGGGAGCTGTTTTTT | CASSLVGLAYGELFF
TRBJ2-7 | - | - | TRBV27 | TGTGCCAGCAGTCGTACAGGAAATGGGGGTTACGAGCAGTACTTC | CASSRTGNGGYEQYF
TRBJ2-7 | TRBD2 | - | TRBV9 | TGTGCCAGCAGCGGACAGCTAGCGGGAGGCGAGCAGTACTTC | CASSGQLAGGEQYF
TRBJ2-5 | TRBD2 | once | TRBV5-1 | TGCGCCAGCAGCTCCGGGACTAGCCAAGAGACCCAGTACTTC | CASSSGTSQETQYF
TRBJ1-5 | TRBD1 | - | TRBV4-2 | TGTGCCAGCAGCCCTTTGGACAGGGGGGACAATCAGCCCCAGCATTTT | CASSPLDRGDNQPQHF
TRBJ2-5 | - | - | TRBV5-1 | TGCGCCAGCAGCTTGAGACAGAAAGAGACCCAGTACTTC | CASSLRQKETQYF
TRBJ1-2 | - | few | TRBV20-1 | TGCAGTGCCAACTATGGCTACACCTTC | CSANYGYTF
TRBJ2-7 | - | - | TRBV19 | TGTGCCAGTAGTATAGGGCCTACAGGGTATCGAGACGAGCAGTACTTC | CASSIGPTGYRDEQYF
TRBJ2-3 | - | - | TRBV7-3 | TGTGCCAGCAGCCAAAGGCCGCCGGGGCGGGGAGATACGCAGTATTTT | CASSQRPPGRGDTQYF
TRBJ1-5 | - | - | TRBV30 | TGTGCCTGGAGTGTACGGGAGGGCCAGCCCCAGCATTTT | CAWSVREGQPQHF
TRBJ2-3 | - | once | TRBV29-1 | TGCAGCGTTGAAGGCGCAGTTGGTTTCACAGATACGCAGTATTTT | CSVEGAVGFTDTQYF
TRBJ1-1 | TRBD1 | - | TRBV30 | TGTGCCTGGGCGGGACAGGCGAACACTGAAGCTTTCTTT | CAWAGQANTEAFF
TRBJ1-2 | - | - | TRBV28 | TGTGCCAGCAGTTTAGGCACTAACTATGGCTACACCTTC | CASSLGTNYGYTF